This T cell receptor (beta chain) was captured by sequencing in a study of blood T cell repertoires in COVID-19. The overall study: COVID-19 samples, acute and convalescent, were from the United States, Italy and Spain. In each case, the material was cDNA or gDNA derived from T cells, B-cell-depleted T cells, or PBMCs.

Methods used by the authors: Estimated nucleated cell counts came from reference gene primer amplification. This table comes from immunoSEQ multiplex PCR, and its TCRdb copy is limited to in-frame clones, with some not included. V, J and clone size are taken as reported in that table, and D and trimming were inferred from the DNA itself. The repertoire includes about 230,000 clones, roughly 80% of them detected once, and around 7.5% sits in the top ten. The CDR3 is 15 amino acids. Germline-derived CDR1 and CDR2 are SGHKS and YYEKEE (reference sequence). With 4 bases clipped from V and 2 bases from J, the junction kept 6 bases outside the gene matches.

The V gene is TRBV5-5, the J gene TRBJ2-3, with TRBD1 matching 8 bases. The specimen was peripheral blood. The sequence was collected from an elderly woman with COVID-19, enrolled during active disease. The chain's CDR3 is CASSPDRGFTDTQYF. CDR3 bases: TGTGCCAGCAGCCCTGACAGGGGTTTCACAGATACGCAGTATTTT.